This T cell receptor (beta chain) was recovered during a study of blood T cell repertoires in COVID-19. About the research overall: Samples came from the United States, Italy and Spain, spanning acute and convalescent COVID-19.

This CDR3 has 12 residues. The V gene's germline CDR1 is MGHDK and CDR2 SYGVNS. Trimming took 6 bases from V and 2 from J, leaving 6 bases between them. Sequenced by immunoSEQ multiplex PCR; TCRdb stores in-frame clones only, minus some. The sample has just under 150,000 clones, roughly 87% seen once. This chain joins TRBV25-1 and TRBJ2-3; D uncertain. This TCR was sampled from a human donor in a cohort sampled during active COVID-19. Specimen: peripheral blood. CDR3: CASRTHTDTQYF. As DNA, the CDR3 is TGTGCCAGCAGGACTCACACAGATACGCAGTATTTT. The variable domain in full, with the rest retrieved from reference TRBV25-1 and TRBJ2-3, is EADIYQTPRYLVIGTGKKITLECSQTMGHDKMYWYQQDPGMELHLIHYSYGVNSTEKGDLSSESTVSRIRTEHFPLTLESARPSHTSQYLCASRTHTDTQYFGPGTRLTVL.